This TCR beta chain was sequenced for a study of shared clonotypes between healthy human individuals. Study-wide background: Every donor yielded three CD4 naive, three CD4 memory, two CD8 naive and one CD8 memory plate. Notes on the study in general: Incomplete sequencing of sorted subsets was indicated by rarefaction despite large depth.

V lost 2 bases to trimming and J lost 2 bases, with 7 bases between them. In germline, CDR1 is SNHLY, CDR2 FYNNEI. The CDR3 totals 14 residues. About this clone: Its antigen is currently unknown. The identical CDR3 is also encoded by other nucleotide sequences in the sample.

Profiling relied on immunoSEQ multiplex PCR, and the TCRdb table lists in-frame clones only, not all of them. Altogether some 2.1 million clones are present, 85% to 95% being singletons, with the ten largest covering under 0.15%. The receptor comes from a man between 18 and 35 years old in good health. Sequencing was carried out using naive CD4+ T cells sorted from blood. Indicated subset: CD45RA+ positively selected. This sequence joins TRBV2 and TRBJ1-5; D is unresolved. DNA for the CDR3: TGTGCCAGCAGTGAACTGGGAGGCAATCAGCCCCAGCATTTT. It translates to CASSELGGNQPQHF.